This T cell receptor (beta chain) was sequenced in a study of T-cell reconstitution after alpha-beta-depleted transplantation in children. Germline CDR1 is ENHRY and CDR2 is SYGVKD. V was pared by 3 bases and J by 11 bases, with 11 bases between. This CDR3 has 13 amino acids. Library preparation (for TCRbeta) was performed with unique molecular identifiers. From the PCR reads, TCRdb called clonotypes with MiXCR, one entry per CDR3 protein. This table has hundreds of thousands of distinct CDR3 sequences, 16% appearing once. The receptor comes from a human donor who donated a stem cell graft to a child with acute myeloid leukemia. This material consisted of PBMCs from the stem cell graft donor, taken from the stem cell graft. This chain uses TRBV10-3 with TRBJ1-6, with D hard to call. CDR3 sequence (DNA): TGTGCCATCAGTGAAGGCTTGGGAGCACCCCTCCACTTT. This codes for CAISEGLGAPLHF.